The rows below give T cell receptor beta chains drawn from one sample of a study of response to subunit inactivated influenza vaccine. One entry per CDR3 protein results from TCRdb running MiXCR on the RT-PCR reads. The data hold about 310,000 distinct CDR3 sequences, with roughly 22% observed a single time. The material sequenced was PBMCs from blood, taken approximately 20 months after vaccination. The receptors originated from a man aged 50 to 75 who received an inactivated influenza vaccine. CDR3s include the opening cysteine and the closing phenylalanine or tryptophan. A D gene is named only where the DNA matches it firmly. Not all rows give a size; the values are once, few, many and, for expanded clones, a class.

cdr3_nt cdr3_aa d_call v_call clone_size j_call
TGTGCCAGCAGCTTGGTTATCCCGGGGGCGGGGATCTTT CASSLVIPGAGIF . TRBV5-8 few TRBJ1-1
TGTGCCAGCAGCTACGATGGGGGTAGGAATACGCAGTATTTT CASSYDGGRNTQYF . TRBV11-3 . TRBJ2-3
TGTGCCAGCAGTCCTACACTGGTACTGGGATTCTTC CASSPTLVLGFF . TRBV7-8 few TRBJ2-1
TGTGCCAGCAGACCGGACAGCGCGCCTGGGGCCAACGTCCTGACTTTC CASRPDSAPGANVLTF . TRBV9 . TRBJ2-6
TGCAGTGCTAGAGTCCCGCGGGAGGGCCGCTCCTACGAGCAGTACTTC CSARVPREGRSYEQYF TRBD2 TRBV20-1 few TRBJ2-7
TGCGCCAGCAGCTTGGCACGGGGGACTAATGAAAAACTGTTTTTT CASSLARGTNEKLFF . TRBV5-1 . TRBJ1-4
TGTGCCAGCAGCTTGGCGGGGTCTTTTGGCTACACCTTC CASSLAGSFGYTF . TRBV5-5 . TRBJ1-2
TGTGCCCGAGTTTTCCGGGACAGGGGGGAAACTGAAGCTTTCTTT CARVFRDRGETEAFF TRBD1 TRBV19 . TRBJ1-1
TGTGCCAGCAGACTGACAGGGACCACAGATACGCAGTATTTT CASRLTGTTDTQYF TRBD1 TRBV6-4 few TRBJ2-3
TGTGCCAGCAGCTTAGCGGATTACACAGATACGCAGTATTTT CASSLADYTDTQYF . TRBV11-2 . TRBJ2-3
TGCAGCGTGGGACAGGGTGGGGAAAAACTGTTTTTT CSVGQGGEKLFF TRBD1 TRBV29-1 . TRBJ1-4
TGTGCCAGCAGTTACGCCCTGAGGGCCAATCAGCCCCAGCATTTT CASSYALRANQPQHF . TRBV6-2/TRBV6-3 few TRBJ1-5
TGCAGTGCTAGAAGCGTCGGGACTTCCTACAATGAGCAGTTCTTC CSARSVGTSYNEQFF . TRBV20-1 few TRBJ2-1
TGTGCCAGCTCACCACCGAGTCGTGTCAATCAGCCCCAGCATTTT CASSPPSRVNQPQHF . TRBV18 few TRBJ1-5
TGTGCCAGCAGTGAAACAGGCGCCTACGAGCAGTACTTC CASSETGAYEQYF . TRBV25-1 few TRBJ2-7
TGCAGCGTTGAAGAGAGGGGACAGCCTTCCGGGGAGCTGTTTTTT CSVEERGQPSGELFF TRBD1 TRBV29-1 few TRBJ2-2
TGTGCCAGCCGGGGACAGGAGTCCTACGAGCAGTACTTC CASRGQESYEQYF TRBD1 TRBV7-9 . TRBJ2-7
TGTGCCAGCAGCTCCGGACTAGCGGGGGCCGGTTACAATGAGCAGTTCTTC CASSSGLAGAGYNEQFF TRBD2 TRBV11-2 . TRBJ2-1
TGTGCCATCAGTCCCAGCGCGTACGAGCAGTACTTC CAISPSAYEQYF . TRBV6-2/TRBV6-3 . TRBJ2-7
TGTGCCAGCAGTGAATCCCATTATAGCAATCAGCCCCAGCATTTT CASSESHYSNQPQHF . TRBV2 few TRBJ1-5
TGTGCCAGCAGGCCGGGCCCGTTTAATTCACCCCTCCACTTT CASRPGPFNSPLHF . TRBV12-3/TRBV12-4 . TRBJ1-6
TGTGCCAGCAGTGAATATCAGGGGAACTATGGCTACACCTTC CASSEYQGNYGYTF . TRBV6-1 few TRBJ1-2
TGTGCCAGCAGTTACTCCACAGGGCGGGATGAAAAACTGTTTTTT CASSYSTGRDEKLFF . TRBV6-5 few TRBJ1-4
TGTGCCAGCAGCCAAGGGACAGGGAATGTTTATGGCTACACCTTC CASSQGTGNVYGYTF TRBD1 TRBV7-8 many TRBJ1-2
TGTGCCAGCAGCTTAGCCATGAACTATGGCTACACCTTC CASSLAMNYGYTF . TRBV7-2 . TRBJ1-2
TGTGCCAGCAGCAACGGACAGAGATCTGGAAACACCATATATTTT CASSNGQRSGNTIYF . TRBV7-2 . TRBJ1-3
TGTGCCAGCAGTTTCGGGTCCCATAATTCACCCCTCCACTTT CASSFGSHNSPLHF . TRBV12-3/TRBV12-4 few TRBJ1-6
TGCAGTGCTACTCCCGCCGGGACAGGGGCAGATACGCAGTATTTT CSATPAGTGADTQYF TRBD1 TRBV20-1 few TRBJ2-3
TGTGCCAGCAGCCAAGTGGGCCAGGCCAATGAAAAACTGTTTTTT CASSQVGQANEKLFF . TRBV3-1 . TRBJ1-4
TGCGCCAGCAGCTTGACCGAGACCGGGACAGGCGTAAACACCATATATTTT CASSLTETGTGVNTIYF TRBD1 TRBV5-1 few TRBJ1-3
TGTGCCAGCAGTCCAGTTCCGGGACAGTCCTACGAGCAGTACTTC CASSPVPGQSYEQYF TRBD1 TRBV7-2 once TRBJ2-7
TGCGCCAGCAGCCAACGTGGACTTAACAATGAGCAGTTCTTC CASSQRGLNNEQFF . TRBV4-1 few TRBJ2-1
TGTGCCAGCAGCTTATCAAGCGGGACGGGGGAGCTGTTTTTT CASSLSSGTGELFF TRBD2 TRBV7-2 . TRBJ2-2
TGTGCCAGCAGTGGATACGGCGAGCAGTACTTC CASSGYGEQYF . TRBV2 few TRBJ2-7
TGTGCCAGCACCGACCTCATGTCTGGCGGGGAGCTGTTTTTT CASTDLMSGGELFF . TRBV28 few TRBJ2-2
TGCGCCAGCAGCCAAGATTCCTCCCCCGTGGAGCAGTTCTTC CASSQDSSPVEQFF . TRBV4-3 many TRBJ2-1
TGTGCCAGCAGCTTAGGGGAGTGGGACAATGAGCAGTTCTTC CASSLGEWDNEQFF . TRBV7-9 . TRBJ2-1
TGTGCCTGGAGACGACTTGGAATGAACACTGAAGCTTTCTTT CAWRRLGMNTEAFF . TRBV30 . TRBJ1-1
TGTGCCAGCAGTTTCGGTGGTTCTGGGGCCAACGTCCTGACTTTC CASSFGGSGANVLTF . TRBV27 . TRBJ2-6
TGTGCCACCCTCCCAGGGACTAGCGGGGTCACAGATACGCAGTATTTT CATLPGTSGVTDTQYF TRBD2 TRBV28 few TRBJ2-3
TGTGCCAGCACGACGGAACATAATTCACCCCTCCACTTT CASTTEHNSPLHF . TRBV12-3/TRBV12-4 few TRBJ1-6
TGTGCCAGCAGCTTAGATTTTAGGGGTGGTGAGCAGTTCTTC CASSLDFRGGEQFF . TRBV11-3 few TRBJ2-1
TGTGCCATCAGTGTGGGGGCGCGCCTTTATGGCTACACCTTC CAISVGARLYGYTF . TRBV10-3 . TRBJ1-2
TGTGCCAGCAGTCCCGGGACAACGGGGGCTTTCTTT CASSPGTTGAFF . TRBV12-3/TRBV12-4 . TRBJ1-1
TGTGCCAGCAGCGTAGATGGGACGGCCTACGAGCAGTACTTC CASSVDGTAYEQYF . TRBV9 . TRBJ2-7
TGCAGTACAAGGGGTAGGGACAACTATGGCTACACCTTC CSTRGRDNYGYTF . TRBV20-1 few TRBJ1-2
TGTGCCAGCTCACTCAAACAGGGGACCACTGAAGCTTTCTTT CASSLKQGTTEAFF TRBD1 TRBV18 . TRBJ1-1
TGCAGTGCTAGTAGATTGTCGGACTCTGGAAACACCATATATTTT CSASRLSDSGNTIYF . TRBV20-1 . TRBJ1-3
TGCAGTGCTACTAGGGCTGGCAATCAGCCCCAGCATTTT CSATRAGNQPQHF . TRBV20-1 . TRBJ1-5
TGTGCCAGCAGCTGGAGGGCCAGCAATCAGCCCCAGCATTTT CASSWRASNQPQHF . TRBV12-3/TRBV12-4 few TRBJ1-5
TGCGCCAGCAGCTTGGGTAGCGGGAGGGCGTCCAATGAGCAGTTCTTC CASSLGSGRASNEQFF TRBD2 TRBV5-1 . TRBJ2-1
TGTGCCAGCAGTTACGTAGGGGGCGAGCAGTACTTC CASSYVGGEQYF . TRBV6-2/TRBV6-3 few TRBJ2-7
TGTGCCAGCAGTTACGGACCCACCGGGGGCTTTACTGAAGCTTTCTTT CASSYGPTGGFTEAFF . TRBV6-5 few TRBJ1-1
TGTGCCAGCAGCTTGACACTAGCGCAAGATACGCAGTATTTT CASSLTLAQDTQYF TRBD2 TRBV5-5 few TRBJ2-3
TGCAGTGCTACCGGGACAGGACCGAAGGACACTGAAGCTTTCTTT CSATGTGPKDTEAFF TRBD1 TRBV20-1 many TRBJ1-1
TGCGCCAGCAGCCAGGAATCGTTGGGGGGAAGGAGGACTGAAGCTTTCTTT CASSQESLGGRRTEAFF . TRBV4-1 many TRBJ1-1
TGTGCCTGGAGTGTACGGCGCAGCACAGATACGCAGTATTTT CAWSVRRSTDTQYF . TRBV30 once TRBJ2-3
TGTGCCAGCAGTAAATCCGGGACAGGGGCCAGATCGTGGAATTCACCCCTCCACTTT CASSKSGTGARSWNSPLHF TRBD1 TRBV6-1 many TRBJ1-6
TGTGCCAGCAGTCCCTCCAGGGGATGGTACACTGAAGCTTTCTTT CASSPSRGWYTEAFF . TRBV28 . TRBJ1-1